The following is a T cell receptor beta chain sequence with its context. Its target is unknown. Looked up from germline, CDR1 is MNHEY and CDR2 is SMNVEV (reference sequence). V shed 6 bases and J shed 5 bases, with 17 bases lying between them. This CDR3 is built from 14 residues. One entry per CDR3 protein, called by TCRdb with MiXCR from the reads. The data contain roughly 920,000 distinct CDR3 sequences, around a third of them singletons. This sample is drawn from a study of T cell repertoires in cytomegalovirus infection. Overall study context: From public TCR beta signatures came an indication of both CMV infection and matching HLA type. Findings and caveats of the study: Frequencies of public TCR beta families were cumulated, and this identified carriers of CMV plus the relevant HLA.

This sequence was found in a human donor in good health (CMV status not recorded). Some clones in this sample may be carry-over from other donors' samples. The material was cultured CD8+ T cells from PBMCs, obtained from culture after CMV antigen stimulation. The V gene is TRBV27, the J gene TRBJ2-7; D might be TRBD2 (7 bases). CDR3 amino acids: CASSQGGGHHEQYV. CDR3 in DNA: TGTGCCAGCAGCCAAGGGGGGGGTCACCACGAGCAGTACGTC.